This T cell receptor (beta chain) was captured in a study of control samples from healthy donors and cancer patients (dated by TCRdb to about 2020). V is pruned by 2 bases and J by 0 bases, leaving 1 base of the junction without a gene match. According to the germline V gene, CDR1 reads SGHRS and CDR2 reads YFSETQ. The CDR3 holds 15 amino acids from the cysteine to the phenylalanine. The sequence is cut down to CDR3 DNA, 45 bases in frame from base 1. The library was produced with the immunoSEQ multiplex PCR assay. This is the immuneACCESS table as TCRdb keeps it, with only in-frame sequences that have V and J called. A part of the clones is gone; compared with another copy, unresolved V genes explain less than half, and the rest is unexplained. In all, the sample holds around 51,000 clones, and roughly 90% of those were seen once. The ten largest make up approximately 40% of the sample. Concerning this clone itself: It lacks a known antigen. No base qualities exist here, and no much larger clone lies one base off it.

Specimen: PBMCs. The sequence was obtained from a middle-aged man with head and neck cancer. The rearranged segments are TRBV5-1 and TRBJ2-2; 7 junctional bases match TRBD2. CDR3 protein: CASSFSGPNTGELFF. The sequenced DNA: TGCGCCAGCAGCTTTAGCGGGCCGAACACCGGGGAGCTGTTTTTT.